The 8 T cell receptor beta chains below all came from one sample that was sequenced in a study of OX40 agonist ivuxolimab in advanced cancers. TCRdb's copy holds only in-frame clones and misses some; the assay was immunoSEQ multiplex PCR. The table has 40,000 to 50,000 clones, around nine tenths seen once. Sequenced material: CD4+ or CD8+ T cells sorted from blood, taken in a trial of the OX40 agonist ivuxolimab. The receptor set was obtained from an adult with an advanced solid tumor such as melanoma, head and neck, liver or kidney cancer.

The J gene is TRBJ2-5, the V gene TRBV6-1; TRBD1 agrees at 7 bases. V lost 4 bases, J lost 2 bases, and 4 bases stayed unmatched. The germline CDR1 and CDR2 sequences are MNHNS and SASEGT. This CDR3 comprises 14 residues. CDR3 nucleotide sequence: TGTGCCAGCAGTGGTGGGGGACAGCAAGAGACCCAGTACTTC. It translates to CASSGGGQQETQYF.

This clone was counted a single time. The chain carries TRBV5-1 and TRBJ2-7; 9 bases fit TRBD1. CDR1 and CDR2 (germline): SGHRS, YFSETQ. The CDR3 extends over 15 amino acids. J was trimmed by 5 bases and V by 0 bases; bases with no gene match: 6. The CDR3 DNA sequence: TGCGCCAGCAGCTTGGAGGACAGGGGTTTCGACGAGCAGTACTTC. Its protein is CASSLEDRGFDEQYF.

The chain carries TRBV29-1 and TRBJ2-5; D remains unclear. Germline V gives CDR1 SQVTM, CDR2 ANQGSEA. The germline V and J ends were trimmed by 8 bases and 2 bases, with 15 bases remaining between them. The CDR3 has 13 amino acids. Here the CDR3 reads CSTNTAGQETQYF. DNA for the CDR3: TGCAGCACGAACACAGCCGGGCAAGAGACCCAGTACTTC. The full variable domain, rest sourced from reference TRBV29-1 and TRBJ2-5, is SAVISQKPSRDICQRGTSLTIQCQVDSQVTMMFWYRQQPGQSLTLIATANQGSEATYESGFVIDKFPISRPNLTFSTLTVSNMSPEDSSIYLCSTNTAGQETQYFGPGTRLLVL.

This clone is labeled as medium-sized. V and J are TRBV12-5 and TRBJ2-3, with a possible D match to TRBD2 (6 bases). In germline, CDR1 is LGHNT, CDR2 FRNRAP. The CDR3 runs 14 residues. Trimming cost V 7 bases and J 0 bases, with 11 bases left between them. The CDR3 here is CASASVSSTDTQYF. CDR3 bases: TGTGCTAGTGCTAGCGTGTCTAGCACAGATACGCAGTATTTT.

The chain recombines TRBV29-1 with TRBJ2-3; D is unresolved. Per germline, CDR1 SQVTM and CDR2 ANQGSEA. Trimming removed 4 bases at V and 5 bases at J, with 4 bases between. CDR3 length: 10 amino acids. The CDR3 nucleotides are TGCAGCGTTGGGATAGATACGCAGTATTTT. Translation gives CSVGIDTQYF.

The CDR3 sequence: CASSIRTGPNTEAFF. The CDR3 nucleotides read TGTGCCAGTAGTATCCGGACAGGGCCGAACACTGAAGCTTTCTTT. The chain has TRBV19 and TRBJ1-1; TRBD1 matches 8 bases. This CDR3 is built from 15 residues. Germline loops: CDR1 LNHDA, CDR2 SQIVND (reference sequence). V was clipped by 3 bases and J by 1 base; unmatched bases: 4.

This rearrangement joins TRBV15 to TRBJ1-2; no clear D gene. Germline V CDR1 and CDR2: LNHNV, YYDKDF (reference sequence). Between the trimmed V and J ends, which lost 0 bases and 8 bases, there was a span of 7 bases. The CDR3 loop spans 12 amino acids. The CDR3 nucleotides read TGTGCCACCAGCAGAGAAGTGACCGGCTACACCTTC. This sequence encodes CATSREVTGYTF.

The chain couples TRBV2 to TRBJ2-3; 12 nucleotides line up with TRBD2. V trimming: 7 bases; J trimming: 4 bases; junction bases outside the gene matches: 0. The CDR3 runs 13 residues. The V gene's germline CDR1 is SNHLY and CDR2 FYNNEI. The chain's CDR3 is CASTSGRADTQYF. The CDR3 DNA follows: TGTGCCAGCACTAGCGGGAGGGCAGATACGCAGTATTTT.